This entry is about one TCR beta chain. These data belong to a study of control samples from healthy donors and cancer patients. Some clones are missing from TCRdb's copy, which holds only in-frame ones; the method was immunoSEQ multiplex PCR. The table lists 70,000 to 95,000 clones, over 75% of them singletons. Germline V lookup: CDR1 MNHEY, CDR2 SVGAGI. V lost 11 bases, J lost 3 bases, and 13 bases lay in between. CDR3 length equals 12 residues. The sequencing input was blood. V gene TRBV6-5 combines with J gene TRBJ1-2; D not certain. The TCR comes from a man in his forties or fifties in good health. As DNA, the CDR3 is TGTGCCTCCTGGGCGGTGGACTATGGCTACACCTTC. Encoded protein: CASWAVDYGYTF.